This T cell receptor beta chain was recorded in a study of cytomegalovirus exposure and HLA in healthy donors listed by TCRdb under 2017. Background for the entire study: In an earlier analysis of under 750 of the donors, approximately 300 Gb of sequence data and about 110 million unique TCR beta sequences from approximately 180 million T cells were reported. Typing coverage varied by locus: about 620-630 donors for A, B, C, DRB1 and DQB1; more than 500 for DQA1; approximately 570 for DPA1; roughly 470 for DPB1. To decide whether each TCR beta V gene segment behaved as functional or pseudogenic, an earlier analysis of some 600 of the donors relied on high-throughput TCR beta sequencing. All discovery cohort repertoires had been generated using a single sequencing platform. Rather than using new phenotypic data, the later analysis identified candidate immune exposures from TCR beta sequences and from how often those sequences occurred across donors. Class I and class II HLA loci were covered by the typing at four-digit resolution. Across about 380 genotyped donors of the cohort, an average of 235,054 unique TCR beta nucleotide sequences per donor were sequenced, and roughly 18% of those sequences were non-productive. A later analysis re-examined previously published TCR beta repertoires from more than 600 donors and added high-resolution HLA genotyping to investigate patterns of TCR occurrence. The genetic ancestry cluster associated with self-reported Caucasian donors included 65% to 90% of the approximately 410 genotyped donors. The study used immunosequencing to profile the T cell repertoires of approximately 650 subjects and linked those repertoires to cytomegalovirus serostatus. An early release covering over 500 HLA-typed donors comprised about 310 gigabases of sequencing data and 65 million to 100 million unique TCR sequences. The study combined high-throughput TCR immunosequencing, statistical association of individual TCRs with disease status, and machine learning to predict cytomegalovirus infection status. Genome-wide SNP genotypes for about three fifths of the roughly 670 donors were used in a later genetic analysis, which treated that subset as a discovery cohort. About five DR-DQ haplotypes were handled as single units for association and clustering, since linkage in the cohort was strong. Donor age, sex, ethnicity and CMV serostatus were compiled alongside the repertoire data. The aim of the study was to test whether cataloging public T cell receptors could identify signatures of past pathogen exposure. A separate validation cohort of some 130 different subjects was used in addition to the 666-subject first cohort. Beyond this particular receptor, the publication reports: A cluster of highly shared sequence variants was judged likely to represent a technical artifact of the sequencing pipeline. According to a later analysis, parvovirus B19, influenza, CMV and Epstein-Barr virus appeared linked to several top co-occurrence clusters. According to the authors, the approach could potentially be generalized to other disease states and immunological phenotypes. In a later analysis, the rate of TCR association differed among HLA loci, with DRB1 alleles having the most associated TCRs and HLA-C alleles having the fewest. In a later analysis, HLA-associated TCR beta chains showed more clonal expansion and lower generation probabilities than non-associated chains that were equally common. The presence/absence analyses assumed that sequencing depth was roughly uniform across donors, and that assumption may not be true. When HLA alleles, especially DR and DQ, strongly co-occurred, attributing TCR associations to individual alleles was difficult. In an earlier analysis of more than 450 of the donors, most TCR beta V segments were observed in productive rearrangements about 90% or about 30% of the time, broadly matching IMGT annotations. At a false discovery rate of 0.05, a later analysis linked fewer than 20,000 TCR beta sequences to specific HLA alleles. In this cohort, only TCR beta chains were sequenced, and detectable features were limited by the absence of alpha or paired-chain data. Most TCR sequences were seen in very few donors, while some public TCRs were found in many individuals. A later genetic analysis reported fewer N-insertions in productive TCRs among donors in an Asian-associated ancestry cluster than the roughly 650-donor mean. The 87-base-pair reads could not distinguish some IMGT-functional V segments, including TRBV6-2 and TRBV6-3, so those segments were excluded. The only immune exposure information available for the cohort was CMV serostatus. Because HLA typing was unavailable for some donors at each locus, only the typed subset was used in association tests. A further reported finding was that TCR beta sequences accurately predicted the HLA-A and HLA-B alleles for most subjects in the first cohort. Linkage disequilibrium might explain the correlated functional status among segregating V segments, but an unknown experimental factor could not be ruled out. Over 15 rarely observed V segments, including chromosome 9 orphons, were excluded from the earlier analysis of a few hundred of the donors because counts were too low. The classifier was reported to diagnose cytomegalovirus status with high specificity and sensitivity in both the original cohort and the validation cohort. An association between a missense DCLRE1C variant and V-gene and J-gene trimming of TCR beta chains was found in a later genetic analysis and replicated in an independent cohort. A total of roughly 160 TCR beta chains were listed by the study as associated with cytomegalovirus. A few of the identified cytomegalovirus-associated TCR beta chains were confirmed in vitro to be specific for cytomegalovirus antigens. Most CMV-associated TCR beta chains appeared to be HLA-restricted in a later analysis, and the HLA associations seemed to be driven largely by CMV exposure.

Libraries were made using the immunoSEQ multiplex PCR assay. The multiplex PCR relied on a mix of 60 forward primers for TCR Vbeta segments and 13 reverse primers for TCR Jbeta segments. A multiplex PCR assay on genomic DNA amplified the CDR3 region of rearranged TCR beta genes. On the Illumina HiSeq System, the amplified TCR beta libraries were sequenced as 87-base-pair reads. The source study handled its data this way. A later analysis tallied some 79 million unique TCR beta chains across the approximately 670 repertoires, and about 10 million of those chains were shared by two or more donors. Raw reads were error-corrected and collapsed into unique sequences by a nearest-neighbor algorithm in which closely related sequences were merged to remove PCR and sequencing errors. CDR3 sequences were aligned to IMGT reference sequences to assign V, D and J gene segments. For a sequence to be retained, a match of at least six nucleotides was required to both a V gene segment and a J gene segment. A rearrangement counted as productive if the CDR3 had no stop codons and remained in frame with V and J, and every other rearrangement counted as non-productive. Following IMGT convention, CDR3 was defined as the stretch from the second conserved V-encoded cysteine to the conserved J-encoded phenylalanine. The earlier analysis of about 500 of the donors excluded sequences that lacked an unambiguous match to a single V gene segment. In an earlier analysis of approximately 610 of the donors, V segments were called functional above 56.7% productive rearrangements and were called segregating when the between-donor standard deviation exceeded 5%. A statistical classification framework was developed to diagnose cytomegalovirus status using the catalog of TCR beta chain sequences. A later analysis assigned V and J genes by comparing TCR nucleotide sequences with IMGT/GENE-DB human TR gene sequences. The TCRdist pipeline was used in a later analysis to assign CDR3 sequences and most-parsimonious VDJ recombination scenarios. In a later analysis, each TCR beta chain was defined by its CDR3 amino acid sequence together with its V-gene family, and reads lacking a unique V-gene family were excluded. As a way to deal with suspected cross-contamination and a sequencing artifact, a later analysis dropped hundreds of nucleotide sequences that were highly shared and had low generation probability. In a later analysis, a clonal expansion index was calculated for each public chain from normalized within-repertoire ranks of inferred template counts. Generation probabilities in a later analysis came from a VDJ recombination model fitted to out-of-frame rearrangements, and those results were checked against IGoR. A later analysis scored TCR-TCR, TCR-HLA and TCR-CMV co-occurrence with hypergeometric tests, applying a repertoire-size bias correction to TCR pairs. To estimate false discovery rates, a later analysis permuted the HLA or CMV assignments 20 times. A later analysis grouped co-occurring TCRs with DBSCAN, adding TCRdist sequence similarity when clustering within HLA-allele-positive subsets. Repertoires with fewer than 30,000 or more than 120,000 public chains, plus five repertoires with anomalous nucleotide sharing, were excluded from co-occurrence clustering. In its TCRdb copy, this immuneACCESS table keeps in-frame sequences only and misses some clones. Where compared with another copy, unresolved V genes explain less than half of these, and the others have no known cause. V and J calls and clone size are those listed in that table; D and trimming were worked out from the DNA. The sample table holds 180,000 or so clones, of which approximately 80% were seen once. Around 4.3% of the sample is held by the ten biggest clonotypes.

In total, 666 healthy bone marrow donors made up the cohort. At the time of sampling, every cohort member was nominally healthy, though immune exposures that went unrecorded were likely present. The donor was CMV seropositive and belonged to the group of 250 to 300 seropositive cohort members. Every donor gave a peripheral blood sample, and the peripheral blood mononuclear cells from that sample were used for TCR beta sequencing. The Qiagen DNeasy Blood Extraction Kit was used to extract genomic DNA from the blood cell samples. As to this clone: Its cognate antigen has yet to be identified. Base qualities are not recorded, but no much larger clone differs from it by a single base.

V is clipped by 6 bases and J by 8 bases, and the sequence between their germline boundaries is 17 bases long. CDR1 and CDR2 (KGHSH, LQKENI) derive from the germline V gene. The CDR3 has 14 amino acids, counting the end cysteine and phenylalanine. The sequence is cut down to CDR3 DNA, 42 bases in frame from base 1. This TCR was sampled from a woman between 45 and 60 years old in good health and CMV-seropositive. Sequenced material: PBMCs. The rearranged segments are TRBV18 and TRBJ2-1; the D gene is unclear. CDR3 protein: CASSPSVYVDEQFF. The base sequence is TGTGCCAGCTCCCCCTCAGTATATGTGGATGAGCAGTTCTTC.